This T cell receptor beta chain was profiled in a study of technical replicates of blood from a handful of donors. Using immunoSEQ multiplex PCR, the repertoire was profiled, and TCRdb retains in-frame clones only, with some absent. The top ten clones hold about 0.39% of a sample with some 77,000 clones, 91% of them seen once. This clonotype originated in a human donor in good health. The specimen was T cells isolated from PBMCs.

The CDR3 nucleotides are TGTGCCAGCAGCTTAAGAGGGGGGGGGAGAGCGGGAGGATTCCTCTCCTACAATGAGCAGTTCTTC. As protein: CASSLRGGGRAGGFLSYNEQFF. The chain recombines TRBV7-6 with TRBJ2-1, with 9 nucleotides matching TRBD2. The J segment lost 0 bases and the V segment lost 2 bases, leaving 20 bases of the junction unmatched. The CDR3 runs to 22 residues. CDR1 is SGHVS, CDR2 FNYEAQ, per germline.